Below, 9 T cell receptor beta chains from the same sample are listed, as sequenced in a study of Ad26.COV2.S vaccination and SARS-CoV-2 variants. Treatment meaning: some 20 received Ad26.COV2.S at low or high dose, single or two shots; about five received placebo; per-sample allocation not given. Vaccine and placebo recipients were sampled on day 63 after the first injection. The table came from immunoSEQ multiplex PCR; TCRdb's copy has only in-frame clones and leaves some out. The sample contains around 340,000 clones, approximately 90% of which appear only once. Sequences were derived from peripheral blood, sampled in a trial of Ad26.COV2.S vaccine versus placebo. These receptors came from a person between 18 and 65 years old who received the Ad26.COV2.S COVID-19 vaccine or a placebo.

This sequence joins TRBV7-2 and TRBJ2-7, with 10 bases identical to TRBD1. V lost 5 bases to trimming and J lost 2 bases; unmatched junction nucleotides: 6. The CDR3 totals 15 residues. The V gene's germline CDR1 is SGHTA and CDR2 FQGNSA. CDR3 coding DNA: TGTGCCAGCAGCGTGCGGGGACAGGGGCCCTACGAGCAGTACTTC. It encodes CASSVRGQGPYEQYF.

Concerning this clone itself: The sample carries other DNA sequences with the same CDR3. This chain joins TRBV19 and TRBJ2-1; 8 nucleotides line up with TRBD2. CDR3 size: 15 residues. V lost 3 bases and J lost 2; bases outside the gene matches: 3. Germline assignment: CDR1 LNHDA and CDR2 SQIVND (reference sequence). The CDR3 here is CASSITSGTYNEQFF. The CDR3 nucleotides read TGTGCCAGTAGTATCACTAGCGGCACCTACAATGAGCAGTTCTTC.

In its sample, this clone was seen once. CDR3: CAISESQGAPGNTIYF. CDR3 sequence (DNA): TGTGCCATCAGTGAGTCCCAGGGGGCGCCAGGAAACACCATATATTTT. This chain joins TRBV10-3 and TRBJ1-3; 8 nucleotides align to TRBD1. After removal of 0 bases from V and 4 bases from J, the junction contained 5 bases not matched to a gene. The CDR3 runs to 16 residues. Germline CDR1 reads ENHRY; CDR2 reads SYGVKD.

The rearrangement joins TRBV14 to TRBJ2-5; D not resolved. CDR1 is SGHDN, CDR2 FVKESK, per germline. V was cut by 4 bases and J by 5 bases, with 17 bases left in between. The CDR3 spans 15 residues. The CDR3 region is CASSLWQSKFETQYF. CDR3 DNA: TGTGCCAGCAGCCTGTGGCAGAGCAAATTTGAGACCCAGTACTTC.

V is TRBV12-5 and J is TRBJ2-7; 13 bases match TRBD2. V was clipped by 2 bases and J by 3 bases; unmatched bases: 4. The CDR3 extends over 16 amino acids. Germline CDR1 reads LGHNT; CDR2 reads FRNRAP. In nucleotides, the CDR3 is TGTGCTAGTGGTTTGCCACTAGCGGGAGGGTTCTACGAGCAGTACTTC. Encoded protein: CASGLPLAGGFYEQYF.

CDR3 amino acids: CASSLSGTGTFF. The CDR3 DNA is TGTGCCAGCAGCTTATCCGGGACAGGGACTTTCTTT. The chain employs TRBV7-9 and TRBJ1-1, with 9 bases aligning to TRBD1. Trimming at V came to 2 bases and at J to 12 bases, leaving 4 bases not matched to a gene. Germline CDR1 SEHNR, CDR2 FQNEAQ (reference sequence). The CDR3 totals 12 residues.

This rearrangement joins TRBV19 to TRBJ2-2; 8 positions match TRBD2. The CDR3 totals 15 residues. Germline CDR1 and CDR2: LNHDA and SQIVND (reference sequence). Trimming took 3 bases from V and 3 from J; bases not matched to a gene: 3. The DNA of the CDR3 is TGTGCCAGTAGTATCGCGGGAGGCTACACCGGGGAGCTGTTTTTT. It specifies CASSIAGGYTGELFF. Supplemented by reference TRBV19 and TRBJ2-2, the full variable domain reads DGGITQSPKYLFRKEGQNVTLSCEQNLNHDAMYWYRQDPGQGLRLIYYSQIVNDFQKGDIAEGYSVSREKKESFPLTVTSAQKNPTAFYLCASSIAGGYTGELFFGEGSRLTVL.

The genes are TRBV27 and TRBJ1-4; D gene unclear. CDR3 size: 15 residues. Per germline, CDR1 MNHEY and CDR2 SMNVEV (reference sequence). V lost 5 bases and J lost 5, with 15 bases in between. The CDR3 loop reads CASSTLAGRNEKLFF. CDR3 DNA sequence: TGTGCCAGCAGTACCCTGGCGGGTAGGAATGAAAAACTGTTTTTT. The full variable domain, rest sourced from reference TRBV27 and TRBJ1-4, is EAQVTQNPRYLITVTGKKLTVTCSQNMNHEYMSWYRQDPGLGLRQIYYSMNVEVTDKGDVPEGYKVSRKEKRNFPLILESPSPNQTSLYFCASSTLAGRNEKLFFGSGTQLSVL.

Comment on this clone: The junction departs from the called germline gene at one end, perhaps through a read error. The V and J genes are TRBV19 and TRBJ1-1; D is perhaps TRBD1 (5 bases). This CDR3 region has 17 residues. The V gene's germline CDR1 is LNHDA and CDR2 SQIVND (reference sequence). The CDR3 region is CASSIDGGDVLKTEAFF. The CDR3 DNA sequence: TGTGCCAGTAGTATAGATGGGGGGGACGTGTTGAAGACTGAAGCTTTCTTT.